These 14 T cell receptor beta chains were all obtained from the same sample, sequenced in a study of PD-L1 blockade in urothelial cancer. The time point was: peripheral blood 6 weeks after treatment start. Generated by immunoSEQ multiplex PCR, the TCRdb table keeps only in-frame clones and is missing some. The sample records some 120,000 clones, about 83% being singletons. Sequenced here: PBMCs, sampled around atezolizumab (anti-PD-L1) treatment. These receptor sequences come from a man over 45 with urothelial cancer.

The genes are TRBV27 and TRBJ1-2, with a tentative D call TRBD1 (5 bases). Trimming shortened V by 6 bases and J by 0 bases, and 11 bases separated the two germline ends. There are 14 residues in the CDR3. CDR1 MNHEY and CDR2 SMNVEV come from the germline V gene (reference sequence). The CDR3, as DNA: TGTGCCAGCAGCGGACCGACAGCTAACTATGGCTACACCTTC. Protein product: CASSGPTANYGYTF.

This chain connects TRBV10-3 to TRBJ1-1, with D possibly being TRBD1 (5 bases). The ends were cut back, 3 bases at V and 0 bases at J, with 14 bases in the middle. The germline V gene encodes CDR1 ENHRY and CDR2 SYGVKD. This CDR3 contains 16 residues. The CDR3 DNA is TGTGCCATCAGTGATGCGGGGGGTCCATTGAACACTGAAGCTTTCTTT. Protein sequence: CAISDAGGPLNTEAFF.

CDR3 coding DNA: TGTGCCAGCGCCCTCCCCTGGGAGACTTCACCCCTCCACTTT. It is translated as CASALPWETSPLHF. The chain combines TRBV28 with TRBJ1-6; D not resolved. Trimming stripped 8 bases from V and 9 bases from J, with 17 bases between. The CDR3 runs to 14 residues. The germline CDR1 and CDR2 sequences are MDHEN and SYDVKM.

The chain combines TRBV6-6 with TRBJ1-5; TRBD1 is a possible D gene (6 bases). This CDR3 contains 14 residues. Germline V CDR1 and CDR2: MNHNY, SVGAGI (reference sequence). V lost 5 bases, J lost 0 bases, and 8 bases lay in between. The CDR3 nucleotides read TGTGCCAGCAGTACGGACAGTAGCAATCAGCCCCAGCATTTT. This encodes CASSTDSSNQPQHF.

The chain uses TRBV7-9 and TRBJ2-5; 8 positions agree with TRBD1. V lost 5 bases to trimming and J lost 5 bases; unmatched junction nucleotides: 10. Per germline, CDR1 SEHNR and CDR2 FQNEAQ (reference sequence). The CDR3 is made up of 15 amino acids. The CDR3 DNA reads TGTGCCAGCAGCCGGACAGGGCCGCTAAGGGAGACCCAGTACTTC. It codes for CASSRTGPLRETQYF. Full variable domain (missing parts from reference TRBV7-9 and TRBJ2-5): DTGVSQNPRHKITKRGQNVTFRCDPISEHNRLYWYRQTLGQGPEFLTYFQNEAQLEKSRLLSDRFSAERPKGSFSTLEIQRTEQGDSAMYLCASSRTGPLRETQYFGPGTRLLVL.

The rearrangement uses TRBV7-3 and TRBJ2-1, with 10 bases fitting TRBD2. In germline, CDR1 is SGHTA, CDR2 FQGTGA. The CDR3 runs 15 residues. The ends lost 5 bases at V and 7 bases at J; junction bases unmatched: 8. CDR3 nucleotides: TGTGCCAGCAGCGTCTCTAGCGGGAGCAGGAATGAGCAGTTCTTC. Translation: CASSVSSGSRNEQFF.

This rearrangement joins TRBV5-5 to TRBJ2-2, with D possibly matching TRBD2 (5 bases). Germline assignment: CDR1 SGHKS and CDR2 YYEKEE (reference sequence). V lost 0 bases to trimming and J lost 0 bases, with 6 bases between them. This CDR3 region has 15 residues. The CDR3, as DNA: TGTGCCAGCAGCTTGGCGGGAACGAACACCGGGGAGCTGTTTTTT. It translates to CASSLAGTNTGELFF.

V and J are TRBV18 and TRBJ1-3; TRBD1 matches at 7 bases. Germline V gene lookup returns CDR1 KGHSH and CDR2 LQKENI. The CDR3 loop spans 15 amino acids. V was clipped by 2 bases and J by 4 bases; unmatched bases: 5. CDR3: CASSPTTGSGNTIYF. The CDR3 DNA reads TGTGCCAGCTCACCAACGACAGGGTCGGGAAACACCATATATTTT.

This clone was counted a single time. The chain uses TRBV19 and TRBJ1-4, with TRBD1 matching over 9 bases. Germline V CDR1 and CDR2: LNHDA, SQIVND (reference sequence). V shed 5 bases and J 8 bases; nucleotides not matched to a gene: 12. This CDR3 has 16 amino acids. CDR3: CASSPGTGSREEKLFF. The CDR3 DNA follows: TGTGCCAGTAGTCCCGGGACAGGGTCTCGAGAAGAAAAACTGTTTTTT.

V and J are TRBV11-2 and TRBJ1-6; 10 bases match TRBD1. The CDR3 runs 17 residues. Germline loops: CDR1 SGHAT, CDR2 FQNNGV. V was clipped by 4 bases and J by 9 bases; unmatched bases: 12. The CDR3 DNA reads TGTGCCAGCAGCTCCTGGACAGGGGGACATGAGGGTTCACCCCTCCACTTT. It yields the protein CASSSWTGGHEGSPLHF.

The chain employs TRBV19 and TRBJ2-1; no firm D call. CDR3 length: 15 residues. Germline CDR1 is LNHDA and CDR2 is SQIVND (reference sequence). V shed 4 bases and J shed 4 bases, with 14 bases lying between them. The CDR3 DNA reads TGTGCCAGTAGTACCTGGGCCCCTACGTACAATGAGCAGTTCTTC. As protein: CASSTWAPTYNEQFF.

The chain combines TRBV19 with TRBJ1-2, with 10 positions matching TRBD1. This CDR3 is 14 amino acids long. Germline-derived CDR1 and CDR2 are LNHDA and SQIVND (reference sequence). Losses at the gene ends were 7 bases for V and 5 bases for J; bases not matched to a gene: 7. The CDR3: CASTPGQGFYGYTF. DNA for the CDR3: TGTGCCAGTACTCCGGGACAGGGGTTTTATGGCTACACCTTC.

This sequence joins TRBV4-2 and TRBJ2-1; D call uncertain. This CDR3 spans 15 amino acids. From germline, CDR1 is LGHNA and CDR2 YNFKEQ. V lost 4 bases and J 5 bases, leaving 15 bases between the germline ends. CDR3 DNA sequence: TGTGCCAGCAGCCCACCTTACGTCCAGAACAATGAGCAGTTCTTC. Its translation is CASSPPYVQNNEQFF.

The chain has TRBV25-1 and TRBJ2-1, with a possible D match to TRBD2 (6 bases). The V gene lost 4 bases and the J gene lost 2 bases, with 15 bases spanning the gap. Germline-derived CDR1 and CDR2 are MGHDK and SYGVNS. The CDR3 covers 16 residues. This chain's CDR3 is CASSATIAATYNEQFF. CDR3 DNA sequence: TGTGCCAGCAGTGCCACGATAGCGGCTACCTACAATGAGCAGTTCTTC. Full variable domain (missing parts from reference TRBV25-1 and TRBJ2-1): EADIYQTPRYLVIGTGKKITLECSQTMGHDKMYWYQQDPGMELHLIHYSYGVNSTEKGDLSSESTVSRIRTEHFPLTLESARPSHTSQYLCASSATIAATYNEQFFGPGTRLTVL.